This TCR beta chain was retrieved from a study of blood T cell repertoires in COVID-19. Study background: COVID-19 samples collected from the United States, Italy and Spain covered acute and convalescent phases.

The V end lost 6 bases, the J end lost 5 bases, and 19 bases lay between the germline ends. CDR3 length: 15 residues. Germline CDR1 LGHDT, CDR2 YNNKEL (reference sequence). Some clones are missing from TCRdb's copy, which holds only in-frame ones; the method was immunoSEQ multiplex PCR. The repertoire holds approximately 54,000 clones, with roughly 81% as singletons. The chain carries TRBV3-1 (or the pseudogene TRBV3-2) and TRBJ1-1, with TRBD1 as a possible D gene (5 bases). This TCR was sampled from a woman aged 55-69 years with acute or convalescent COVID-19. The sequenced sample consisted of peripheral blood. The CDR3 DNA reads TGTGCCAGCAGTCCCAAAGACGGGGGAGGGACTGAAGCTTTCTTT. Translating it yields CASSPKDGGGTEAFF.